These 29 T cell receptor beta chains originate from one sample sequenced in a study of cytomegalovirus exposure and HLA in healthy donors. Clones were sequenced by immunoSEQ multiplex PCR, and TCRdb holds only the in-frame ones, with some missing. Of 200,000 to 250,000 clones listed, about nine tenths are singletons. The source material was PBMCs. These receptor sequences come from a woman aged 18-29 years in good health and CMV-seropositive.

J is TRBJ1-1 and V is TRBV29-1; D unclear. With 1 base removed from V and 0 bases from J, the gap between germline ends came to 6 bases. Germline V gene data show CDR1 as SQVTM and CDR2 as ANQGSEA. The CDR3 is made up of 13 amino acids. The DNA for the CDR3 is TGCAGCGTTGAAGCGCGGTTGAACACTGAAGCTTTCTTT. The encoded protein is CSVEARLNTEAFF. Full variable domain (remainder filled in from reference TRBV29-1 and TRBJ1-1): SAVISQKPSRDICQRGTSLTIQCQVDSQVTMMFWYRQQPGQSLTLIATANQGSEATYESGFVIDKFPISRPNLTFSTLTVSNMSPEDSSIYLCSVEARLNTEAFFGQGTRLTVV.

The chain uses TRBV28 and TRBJ2-6; D is perhaps TRBD1 (6 bases). Trimming cost V 3 bases and J 3 bases, with 12 bases left between them. From germline, CDR1 is MDHEN and CDR2 SYDVKM. The length of the CDR3 is 16 residues. DNA for the CDR3: TGTGCCAGCAGTTTTCAGGGGACACATGGGGCCAACGTCCTGACTTTC. Residues: CASSFQGTHGANVLTF.

The chain combines TRBV7-8 with TRBJ1-2; the D is unclear. The CDR3 runs to 15 residues. Germline CDR1 SGHVS, CDR2 FQNEAQ. V gave up 1 base and J gave up 7 bases, with 16 bases separating them. For the CDR3, the DNA is TGTGCCAGCAGCTTAGTTTCAGGCACAGACGGTGGCTACACCTTC. Amino acids: CASSLVSGTDGGYTF.

V is TRBV7-3 and J is TRBJ2-1; tentative D call: TRBD2 (5 bases). The germline gives CDR1 SGHTA, CDR2 FQGTGA. The CDR3 covers 15 residues. V was trimmed by 1 base and J by 2 bases, leaving 9 bases between them. The CDR3 sequence: CASSLIPAAYNEQFF. In nucleotides, the CDR3 is TGTGCCAGCAGCTTAATCCCAGCGGCCTACAATGAGCAGTTCTTC.

V and J are TRBV2 and TRBJ1-1, with 7 bases matching TRBD1. There are 13 residues in the CDR3. Per germline, CDR1 SNHLY and CDR2 FYNNEI. Trimming took 5 bases from V and 1 from J; bases not matched to a gene: 1. CDR3 protein: CASSNRGNTEAFF. Here the CDR3 DNA reads TGTGCCAGCAGTAACAGGGGGAACACTGAAGCTTTCTTT.

The gene calls are TRBV29-1 and TRBJ2-7; TRBD2 is a possible D gene (6 bases). Trimming removed 5 bases from V and 5 bases from J, with 16 bases in between. CDR1 and CDR2 (germline): SQVTM, ANQGSEA. The CDR3 is 13 residues long. CDR3 residues: CSVRGREANEQYF. The DNA of the CDR3 is TGCAGCGTTCGTGGGCGGGAAGCGAACGAGCAGTACTTC.

The chain has TRBV27 and TRBJ1-2, with a tentative D call TRBD1 (6 bases). Germline CDR1 and CDR2: MNHEY and SMNVEV (reference sequence). The CDR3 contains 12 residues. V lost 8 bases and J lost 0, with 7 bases in between. This chain's CDR3 is CASGGSNYGYTF. The CDR3 coding sequence is TGTGCCAGCGGGGGCTCTAACTATGGCTACACCTTC.

This clone showed up just once. The chain has TRBV7-9 and TRBJ2-7; D is perhaps TRBD1 (6 bases). Germline loops: CDR1 SEHNR, CDR2 FQNEAQ (reference sequence). CDR3 length equals 13 residues. V lost 6 bases, J lost 2 bases, and 11 bases lay in between. CDR3: CASSIGGPYEQYF. In nucleotides, the CDR3 is TGTGCCAGCAGTATAGGGGGACCCTACGAGCAGTACTTC.

This clone showed up just once. The chain links TRBV5-1 to TRBJ2-1; 11 positions match TRBD2. Losses at the gene ends were 9 bases for V and 5 bases for J; bases not matched to a gene: 10. CDR1 and CDR2 (germline): SGHRS, YFSETQ. The CDR3 extends over 15 amino acids. This CDR3 is CATSAGLAGNNEQFF. The CDR3 region has the DNA TGCGCCACCTCGGCCGGACTAGCGGGTAACAATGAGCAGTTCTTC.

The chain is built from TRBV9 and TRBJ2-1; TRBD2 matches at 8 bases. This CDR3 comprises 16 residues. Unmatched junction bases numbered 14, after V lost 4 bases and J lost 8 bases. The V gene's germline CDR1 is SGDLS and CDR2 YYNGEE. The CDR3 loop is CASSPQAASGSYEQFF. CDR3 nucleotide sequence: TGTGCCAGCAGCCCACAAGCGGCTAGCGGGTCATATGAGCAGTTCTTC.

The rearrangement links TRBV30 to TRBJ2-7, with D possibly matching TRBD2 (6 bases). This CDR3 contains 16 residues. The V and J ends lost 0 bases and 2 bases respectively, with 17 bases between them. Germline loops: CDR1 GTSNPN, CDR2 SVGIG (reference sequence). The CDR3 is CAWSVFGDWVTYEQYF. The CDR3 bases are TGTGCCTGGAGTGTCTTTGGGGACTGGGTGACCTACGAGCAGTACTTC.

The genes are TRBV18 and TRBJ1-5, with 9 bases identical to TRBD1. The germline V gene encodes CDR1 KGHSH and CDR2 LQKENI. This CDR3 comprises 16 residues. V shed 0 bases and J 2 bases; nucleotides not matched to a gene: 2. DNA of the CDR3: TGTGCCAGCTCACCACCACGGACAGGGGGCAATCAGCCCCAGCATTTT. Its protein is CASSPPRTGGNQPQHF.

V usage is TRBV7-8 and J usage is TRBJ2-1, with a possible D match to TRBD2 (6 bases). This CDR3 has 16 amino acids. CDR1 and CDR2 from the germline V gene are SGHVS and FQNEAQ. Trimming cost V 2 bases and J 4 bases, with 15 bases left between them. Here the CDR3 DNA reads TGTGCCAGCAGCTTACATGGTCTAGCGCCGTACAATGAGCAGTTCTTC. This translates into CASSLHGLAPYNEQFF.

V is TRBV20-1 and J is TRBJ1-2, with 8 bases matching TRBD1. With 4 bases clipped from V and 7 bases from J, the junction kept 2 bases outside the gene matches. The CDR3 totals 11 residues. Per germline, CDR1 DFQATT and CDR2 SNEGSKA (reference sequence). Here the CDR3 reads CSATGGSGYTF. The CDR3, as DNA: TGCAGTGCTACAGGGGGCAGTGGCTACACCTTC.

V is TRBV19 and J is TRBJ2-1; D call uncertain. There are 14 residues in the CDR3. Trimming took 4 bases from V and 2 from J, leaving 9 bases between them. Germline V gene sequence: CDR1 LNHDA, CDR2 SQIVND (reference sequence). For the CDR3, the DNA is TGTGCCAGTAGTAAGTGGGCGCCCTACAATGAGCAGTTCTTC. This gives the protein CASSKWAPYNEQFF. Based on the CDR3 plus reference TRBV19 and TRBJ2-1, the full variable domain is DGGITQSPKYLFRKEGQNVTLSCEQNLNHDAMYWYRQDPGQGLRLIYYSQIVNDFQKGDIAEGYSVSREKKESFPLTVTSAQKNPTAFYLCASSKWAPYNEQFFGPGTRLTVL.

The chain links TRBV27 to TRBJ2-1; a weak D match, TRBD2 (5 bases). V shed 9 bases and J shed 9 bases, with 12 bases lying between them. The CDR3 sequence is 11 residues long. CDR1 is MNHEY, CDR2 SMNVEV, per germline (reference sequence). The CDR3 DNA is TGTGCCAGTGAGGGTGTGGGTGAGCAGTTCTTC. It specifies CASEGVGEQFF.

On this clone: In the same sample, other DNA sequences code for this CDR3. This chain connects TRBV9 to TRBJ2-1; 13 positions agree with TRBD2. The CDR3 contains 16 residues. V was pared by 4 bases and J by 4 bases, with 5 bases of the junction left unmatched. Germline V gene lookup returns CDR1 SGDLS and CDR2 YYNGEE. The CDR3 DNA sequence: TGTGCCAGCAGCCCCAGACTAGCGGGAGGTTACAATGAGCAGTTCTTC. Its protein is CASSPRLAGGYNEQFF.

This clone was seen only a few times. CDR3 loop: CASRDNSSQYF. The CDR3 coding sequence is TGTGCCAGCAGGGACAACAGTTCGCAGTACTTC. J is TRBJ2-7 and V is TRBV7-3, with D possibly matching TRBD1 (5 bases). Trimming cost V 6 bases and J 9 bases, with 12 bases left between them. CDR3 length equals 11 residues. The germline V gene has CDR1 SGHTA and CDR2 FQGTGA.

The chain couples TRBV28 to TRBJ1-1; unclear D gene. The V end was cut by 3 bases, the J end by 0 bases, with 11 bases between. Germline CDR1 reads MDHEN; CDR2 reads SYDVKM. The CDR3 sequence is 15 residues long. CDR3: CASSFLFRVNTEAFF. CDR3 coding DNA: TGTGCCAGCAGTTTTCTTTTCCGCGTGAACACTGAAGCTTTCTTT. The full variable domain, completed using reference TRBV28 and TRBJ1-1, is DVKVTQSSRYLVKRTGEKVFLECVQDMDHENMFWYRQDPGLGLRLIYFSYDVKMKEKGDIPEGYSVSREKKERFSLILESASTNQTSMYLCASSFLFRVNTEAFFGQGTRLTVV.

This clone has more than one count but fewer than ten. The chain recombines TRBV6-1 with TRBJ1-2, with unresolved D. Trimming took off 2 bases at V and 3 bases at J, with 7 bases between the two ends. The CDR3 has 13 residues. Germline-derived CDR1 and CDR2 are MNHNS and SASEGT. This chain's CDR3 is CASSESGYYGYTF. CDR3 bases: TGTGCCAGCAGTGAATCGGGGTACTATGGCTACACCTTC.

The chain recombines TRBV4-1 with TRBJ2-2; 12 nucleotides match TRBD2. Per the germline V gene, CDR1 is MGHRA and CDR2 is YSYEKL. The V and J ends lost 6 bases and 9 bases, in that order; junction bases with no gene match: 11. The CDR3 has 16 residues. CDR3 coding DNA: TGCGCCAGCAGACCGACTAGCGGGAGAATTCAGAGGGAGCTGTTTTTT. As protein: CASRPTSGRIQRELFF.

The V call is TRBV18, the J call TRBJ2-7; D is possibly TRBD1 (6 bases). CDR1 is KGHSH and CDR2 is LQKENI in the germline V gene. The ends were cut back, 3 bases at V and 2 bases at J, with 14 bases in the middle. The CDR3 sequence is 15 residues long. CDR3 in DNA: TGTGCCAGCTCACCGCAGGTGGACAGTACCTACGAGCAGTACTTC. Residues: CASSPQVDSTYEQYF.

This clone was observed a few times. V usage is TRBV30 and J usage is TRBJ2-1, with unresolved D. CDR3 length: 15 residues. The V gene lost 2 bases and the J gene lost 7 bases, with 18 bases spanning the gap. The germline V gene has CDR1 GTSNPN and CDR2 SVGIG (reference sequence). CDR3 region: CAWSYSRRTLNEQFF. CDR3 bases: TGTGCCTGGAGTTATTCGCGGAGAACGCTGAATGAGCAGTTCTTC.

The chain's CDR3 is CASSQANGQGAPDTQYF. CDR3 nucleotide sequence: TGCGCCAGCAGCCAGGCCAATGGACAGGGGGCTCCAGATACGCAGTATTTT. The chain combines TRBV4-1 with TRBJ2-3; TRBD1 aligns across 11 bases. The trim removed 3 bases at V and 4 bases at J, leaving 9 bases unmatched. The CDR3 is made up of 17 amino acids. In germline, CDR1 is MGHRA, CDR2 YSYEKL.

V gene TRBV18 combines with J gene TRBJ1-1; 11 bases are a match to TRBD1. The V gene's germline CDR1 is KGHSH and CDR2 LQKENI. Trimming removed 3 bases from V and 4 bases from J; junction bases left unmatched: 1. The CDR3 is 14 amino acids. CDR3 in DNA: TGTGCCAGCTCACCTGGACAGGGGGCCACTGAAGCTTTCTTT. Its translation: CASSPGQGATEAFF.

The V gene is TRBV10-3, the J gene TRBJ2-7; TRBD1 agrees at 7 bases. CDR1 and CDR2 (germline): ENHRY, SYGVKD. The CDR3 contains 13 residues. V trimming: 6 bases; J trimming: 7 bases; junction bases outside the gene matches: 9. CDR3 nucleotides: TGTGCCATCAGCGGGACAGTCACGGCTGAGCAGTACTTC. It translates to CAISGTVTAEQYF.

The chain carries TRBV5-5 and TRBJ1-2; 7 bases fit TRBD1. The germline CDR1 and CDR2 sequences are SGHKS and YYEKEE (reference sequence). The ends lost 4 bases at V and 5 bases at J; junction bases unmatched: 11. CDR3 length: 15 amino acids. The CDR3 DNA reads as TGTGCCAGCAGCCCTCAATACGGACAGGAGTATGGCTACACCTTC. Protein product: CASSPQYGQEYGYTF. Full variable domain (rest looked up from reference TRBV5-5 and TRBJ1-2): DAGVTQSPTHLIKTRGQQVTLRCSPISGHKSVSWYQQVLGQGPQFIFQYYEKEERGRGNFPDRFSARQFPNYSSELNVNALLLGDSALYLCASSPQYGQEYGYTFGSGTRLTVV.

CDR3 amino acids: CASSLASGSYRNEQFF. Here the CDR3 DNA reads TGTGCCAGCAGCTTAGCTAGCGGGAGCTATCGGAATGAGCAGTTCTTC. The rearrangement links TRBV11-2 to TRBJ2-1, with 10 bases identical to TRBD2. The CDR3 runs 16 residues. Per the germline V gene, CDR1 is SGHAT and CDR2 is FQNNGV. The V segment lost 1 base and the J segment 7 bases; nucleotides outside the gene matches: 7.

The chain links TRBV28 to TRBJ1-1, with 7 bases lining up with TRBD1. Germline CDR1 is MDHEN and CDR2 is SYDVKM. V lost 5 bases, J lost 1 base, and 4 bases stayed unmatched. There are 14 residues in the CDR3. In nucleotides, the CDR3 is TGTGCCAGCAGTCAAAGGACAGGGAACACTGAAGCTTTCTTT. It codes for CASSQRTGNTEAFF.